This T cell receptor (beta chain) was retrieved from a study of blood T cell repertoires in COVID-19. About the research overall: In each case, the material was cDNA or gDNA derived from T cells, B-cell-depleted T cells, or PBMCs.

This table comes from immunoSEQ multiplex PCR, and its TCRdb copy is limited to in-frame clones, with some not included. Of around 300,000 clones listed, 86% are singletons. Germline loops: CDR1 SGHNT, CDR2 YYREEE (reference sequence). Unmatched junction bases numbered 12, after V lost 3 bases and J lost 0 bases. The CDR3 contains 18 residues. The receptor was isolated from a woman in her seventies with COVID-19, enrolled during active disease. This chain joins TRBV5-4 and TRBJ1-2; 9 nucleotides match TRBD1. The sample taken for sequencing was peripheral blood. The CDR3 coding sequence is TGTGCCAGCAGCTCCCCGACAGGGGGAATGAGTGCTAACTATGGCTACACCTTC. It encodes CASSSPTGGMSANYGYTF.